This TCR beta chain comes out of a study of spatial heterogeneity in lung cancer. TCRdb re-analysed the 5' RACE reads in MiXCR, keeping a single row per CDR3 protein. The sample lists about 48,000 distinct CDR3 sequences; 5.3% were seen once. This clonotype occurred many times. Sample time point: sample taken at primary tumor resection. Germline V CDR1 and CDR2: MNHEY, SMNVEV (reference sequence). The CDR3 loop spans 16 amino acids. Between the trimmed V and J ends, which lost 4 bases and 2 bases, there was a span of 15 bases. This sample comprised PBMCs, obtained at surgery. The V and J genes are TRBV27 and TRBJ2-1; D is undetermined. This TCR was sampled from a male donor with early-stage non-small cell lung cancer. The CDR3 nucleotides are TGTGCCAGCAGTTCTGATGGTATTATAACCTACAATGAGCAGTTCTTC. This encodes CASSSDGIITYNEQFF.